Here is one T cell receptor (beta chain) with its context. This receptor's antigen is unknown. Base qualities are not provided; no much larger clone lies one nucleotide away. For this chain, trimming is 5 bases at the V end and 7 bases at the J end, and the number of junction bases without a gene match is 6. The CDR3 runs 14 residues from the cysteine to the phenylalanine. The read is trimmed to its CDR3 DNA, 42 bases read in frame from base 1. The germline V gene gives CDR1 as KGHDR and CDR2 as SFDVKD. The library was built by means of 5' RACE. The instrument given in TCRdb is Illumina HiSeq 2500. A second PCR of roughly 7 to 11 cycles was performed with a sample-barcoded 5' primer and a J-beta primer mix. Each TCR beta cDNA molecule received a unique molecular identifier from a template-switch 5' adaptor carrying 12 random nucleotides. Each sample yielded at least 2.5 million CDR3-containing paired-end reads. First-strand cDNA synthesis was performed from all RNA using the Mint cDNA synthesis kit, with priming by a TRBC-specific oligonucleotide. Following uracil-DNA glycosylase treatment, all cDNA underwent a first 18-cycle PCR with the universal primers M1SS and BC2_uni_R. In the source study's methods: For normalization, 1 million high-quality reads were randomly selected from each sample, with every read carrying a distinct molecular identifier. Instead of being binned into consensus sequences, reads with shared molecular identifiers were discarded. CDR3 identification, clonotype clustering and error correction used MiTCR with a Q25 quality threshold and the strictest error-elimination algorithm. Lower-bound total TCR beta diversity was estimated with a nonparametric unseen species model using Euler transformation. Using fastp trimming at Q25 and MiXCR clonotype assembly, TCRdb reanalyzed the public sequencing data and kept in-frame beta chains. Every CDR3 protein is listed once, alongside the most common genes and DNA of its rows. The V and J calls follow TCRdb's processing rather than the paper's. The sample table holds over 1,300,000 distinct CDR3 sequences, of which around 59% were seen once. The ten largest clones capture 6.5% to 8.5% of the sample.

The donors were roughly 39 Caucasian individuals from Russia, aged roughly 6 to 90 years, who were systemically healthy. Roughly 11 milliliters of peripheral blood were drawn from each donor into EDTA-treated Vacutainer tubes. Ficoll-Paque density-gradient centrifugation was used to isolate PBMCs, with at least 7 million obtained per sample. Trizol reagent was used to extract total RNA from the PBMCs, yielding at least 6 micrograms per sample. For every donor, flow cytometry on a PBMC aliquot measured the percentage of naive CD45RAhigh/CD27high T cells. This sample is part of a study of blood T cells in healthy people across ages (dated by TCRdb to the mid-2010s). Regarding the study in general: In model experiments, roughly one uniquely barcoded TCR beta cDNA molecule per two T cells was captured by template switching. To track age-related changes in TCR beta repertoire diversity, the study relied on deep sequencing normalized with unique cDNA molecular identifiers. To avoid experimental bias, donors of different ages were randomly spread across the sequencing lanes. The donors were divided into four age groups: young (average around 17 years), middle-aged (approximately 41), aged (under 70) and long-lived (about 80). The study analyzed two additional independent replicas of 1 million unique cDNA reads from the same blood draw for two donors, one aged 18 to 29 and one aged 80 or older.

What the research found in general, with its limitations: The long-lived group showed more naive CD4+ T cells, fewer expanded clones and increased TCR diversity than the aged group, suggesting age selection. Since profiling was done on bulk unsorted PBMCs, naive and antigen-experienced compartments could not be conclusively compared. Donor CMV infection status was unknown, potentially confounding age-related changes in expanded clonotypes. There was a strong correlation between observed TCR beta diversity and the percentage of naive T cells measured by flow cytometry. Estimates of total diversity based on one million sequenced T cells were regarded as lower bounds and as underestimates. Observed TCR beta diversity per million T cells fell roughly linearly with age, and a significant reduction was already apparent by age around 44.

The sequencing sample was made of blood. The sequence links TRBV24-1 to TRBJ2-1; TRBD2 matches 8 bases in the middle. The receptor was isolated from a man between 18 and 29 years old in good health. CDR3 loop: CATSGAGVGNEQFF. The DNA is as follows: TGTGCCACCAGTGGAGCGGGAGTAGGAAATGAGCAGTTCTTC.